The clone carrying this T cell receptor beta chain appeared once. This sample was taken from a study of blood T cell repertoires in COVID-19. In the study's own analysis: Estimated nucleated cell counts came from reference gene primer amplification. The assay was immunoSEQ multiplex PCR, and TCRdb's table has in-frame clones only and misses some. V and J calls plus clone size are reproduced from that table; the DNA served to infer D and trimming. Found here are about 250,000 clones, roughly 82% of them singletons; the top ten hold roughly 4.7%. The CDR3 is made up of 14 amino acids. Germline V CDR1 and CDR2: MNHEY, SVGAGI. V trimming: 7 bases; J trimming: 5 bases; junction bases outside the gene matches: 9.

Material: peripheral blood. The TCR was taken from a woman aged 70-85 years with acute or convalescent COVID-19. This rearrangement joins TRBV6-5 to TRBJ1-2; 8 bases map to TRBD1. CDR3 amino acids: CASTSTGVGYGYTF. In nucleotides, the CDR3 is TGTGCCAGCACCTCGACAGGGGTGGGGTATGGCTACACCTTC.